This TCR beta chain was recovered during a study of early T cells in non-severe SARS-CoV-2 infection. J lost 1 base, V lost 4 bases, and 6 bases had no gene match. The CDR3 runs to 15 residues. Germline V lookup: CDR1 SGDLS, CDR2 YYNGEE. Ten or more counts support this clonotype. Researchers tagged individual cDNA molecules with unique molecular identifiers. TCRdb ran MiXCR on the 5' RACE reads and lists one entry per CDR3 protein. This sample has roughly 43,000 distinct CDR3 sequences, with 5.4% found just once. Material: whole blood, obtained at baseline. V and J are TRBV9 and TRBJ2-3; 7 nucleotides align to TRBD2. This receptor was obtained from an adult who was a healthcare worker with PCR-confirmed SARS-CoV-2 infection or an uninfected control (not recorded which). CDR3 DNA sequence: TGTGCCAGCAGCATCATGGCGGGAGGCACAGATACGCAGTATTTT. Translation gives CASSIMAGGTDTQYF. The whole variable domain, remainder taken from reference TRBV9 and TRBJ2-3, is DSGVTQTPKHLITATGQRVTLRCSPRSGDLSVYWYQQSLDQGLQFLIQYYNGEERAKGNILERFSAQQFPDLHSELNLSSLELGDSALYFCASSIMAGGTDTQYFGPGTRLTVL.